This TCR beta chain was retrieved from a study of blood T cell repertoires in COVID-19 (dated by TCRdb to 2020 to 2021). Study-level background: Samples from collaborators originated in the United States, Italy and Spain and spanned both the acute and convalescent phases of COVID-19. The prospective study material was composed of cDNA or gDNA derived from T cells, B-cell-depleted T cells, or PBMCs. The dataset comprised deeply sampled blood TCRbeta repertoires from subjects exposed to, actively infected with, or recovered from COVID-19. The repertoires were released in a freely available public database intended as a resource for research on the immune response to SARS-CoV-2. The samples were drawn from two sources: the first 160 participants of the ongoing ImmuneRACE study, and over 1,000 subjects contributed by 6 global collaborators. The sample metadata nearly always contained a de-identified subject ID, COVID-19 status, age in years and sex. Where HLA class I and class II types were available, the types were taken from metadata supplied by the sample provider, not from assay-based typing.

Enrolling through a virtual design, the prospective study's participants ranged in age from roughly 18 to 95 years and lived across 24 United States geographic areas. Cohort assignment in the prospective study relied on participant-reported clinical history from a screening survey and a study questionnaire. In the prospective study, mobile phlebotomists collected whole blood, serum and a nasopharyngeal or oropharyngeal swab from each participant. Prospective study participants could optionally give additional blood draws and questionnaires over an approximately two-month period. Blood samples from the prospective study were shipped frozen or at room temperature prior to DNA extraction. In the case of this clone: Its antigen is still unknown. No base-level quality is on record; no much larger clone is a single base apart.

Overall study results and their limits: The quantity of clinical and demographic metadata differed by source and by participant and was supplied without curation.

TCRbeta CDR3 regions were amplified from genomic DNA by means of the immunoSEQ Assay, a bias-controlled multiplex PCR. The authors' analysis ran thus. The number of nucleated cells in each sample was estimated by amplification of reference gene primers within the assay. Sequence reads were collapsed and filtered to measure the absolute abundance of every unique TCRbeta CDR3 rearrangement. For each sample, productive Simpson clonality was calculated as the square root of Simpson's diversity index across productive rearrangements. TCRdb obtained this table from immuneACCESS and retained in-frame rearrangements with V and J assigned. These tables miss some clones; where compared with another copy, unresolved V genes account for less than half of the shortfall, and the remainder is unexplained. The D gene and trimming were derived from the DNA, and the V and J assignments and clone size from that table. The sample table holds 180,000 or so clones, of which 80% to 90% were seen once. The biggest ten clones account for approximately 2.1% of the sample.

For this chain, trimming is 2 bases at the V end and 11 bases at the J end, and the number of junction bases without a gene match is 2. From a lookup of the germline V gene, CDR1 and CDR2 are SGDLS and YYNGEE. The CDR3 measures 12 amino acids from cysteine to phenylalanine. Just the 36-base CDR3 DNA is kept, in frame starting at base 1. In this chain, TRBV9 is recombined with TRBJ1-1; 11 bases in between match TRBD1. Sequenced material: PBMCs or T cells enriched from blood (not recorded which). The source is a middle-aged woman with acute COVID-19. The CDR3 in this case is CASSVGQGAAFF. The DNA sequence follows: TGTGCCAGCAGCGTCGGACAGGGGGCTGCTTTCTTT.